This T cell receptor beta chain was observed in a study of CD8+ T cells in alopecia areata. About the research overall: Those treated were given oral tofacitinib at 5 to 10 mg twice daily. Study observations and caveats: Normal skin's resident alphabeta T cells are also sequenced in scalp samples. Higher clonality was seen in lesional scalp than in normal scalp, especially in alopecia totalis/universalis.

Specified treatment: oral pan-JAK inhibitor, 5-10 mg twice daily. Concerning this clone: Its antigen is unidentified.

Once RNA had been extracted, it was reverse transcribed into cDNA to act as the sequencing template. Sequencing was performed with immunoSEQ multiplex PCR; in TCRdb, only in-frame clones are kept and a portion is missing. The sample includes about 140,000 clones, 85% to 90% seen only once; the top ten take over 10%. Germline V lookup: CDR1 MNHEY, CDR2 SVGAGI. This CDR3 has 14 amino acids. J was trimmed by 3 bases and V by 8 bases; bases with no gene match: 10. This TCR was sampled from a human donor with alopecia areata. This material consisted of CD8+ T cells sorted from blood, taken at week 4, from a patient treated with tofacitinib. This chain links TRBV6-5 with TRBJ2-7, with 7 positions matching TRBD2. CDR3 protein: CASSPAASGYEQYF. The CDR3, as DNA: TGTGCCAGCTCCCCGGCCGCTAGCGGCTACGAGCAGTACTTC.